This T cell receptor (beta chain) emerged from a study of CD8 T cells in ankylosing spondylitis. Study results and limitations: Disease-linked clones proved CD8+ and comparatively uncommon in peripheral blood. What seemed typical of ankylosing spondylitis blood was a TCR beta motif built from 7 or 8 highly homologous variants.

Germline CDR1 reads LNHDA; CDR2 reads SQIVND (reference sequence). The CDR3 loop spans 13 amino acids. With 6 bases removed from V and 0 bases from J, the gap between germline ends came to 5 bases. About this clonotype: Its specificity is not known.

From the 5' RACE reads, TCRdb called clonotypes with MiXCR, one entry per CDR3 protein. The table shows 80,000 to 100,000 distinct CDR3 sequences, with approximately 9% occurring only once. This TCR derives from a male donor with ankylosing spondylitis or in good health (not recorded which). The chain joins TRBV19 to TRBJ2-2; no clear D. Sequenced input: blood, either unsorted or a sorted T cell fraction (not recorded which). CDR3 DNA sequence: TGTGCCAGTAGATGGACGAACACCGGGGAGCTGTTTTTT. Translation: CASRWTNTGELFF. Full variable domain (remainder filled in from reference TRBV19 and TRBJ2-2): DGGITQSPKYLFRKEGQNVTLSCEQNLNHDAMYWYRQDPGQGLRLIYYSQIVNDFQKGDIAEGYSVSREKKESFPLTVTSAQKNPTAFYLCASRWTNTGELFFGEGSRLTVL.